This T cell receptor (beta chain) came from a study of blood T cell repertoires in COVID-19. Sequencing was performed with immunoSEQ multiplex PCR; in TCRdb, only in-frame clones are kept and a portion is missing. The table includes 81,000 or so clones, around 88% detected once. This TCR was sampled from a man between 45 and 60 years old with active COVID-19. Sequenced sample: peripheral blood.

CDR3 DNA: TGCGCCAGCAGCTTCGCCGAGACAGGGTATGGCTACACCTTC. Its translation: CASSFAETGYGYTF. The chain links TRBV5-1 to TRBJ1-2; 7 positions agree with TRBD1. CDR3 size: 14 residues. V gave up 2 bases and J gave up 5 bases; unmatched junction bases: 6. In germline, CDR1 is SGHRS, CDR2 YFSETQ.